This TCR beta chain emerged from a study of OX40 agonist ivuxolimab in advanced cancers. Regarding the research as a whole: Ivuxolimab, which targeted the costimulatory receptor OX40 (CD134), was an agonistic, fully human IgG2 monoclonal antibody. Intravenous ivuxolimab was administered to patients every 2 weeks at six dose levels: 0.01, 0.1, 0.3, 1.5, 3 and 10 mg/kg. The paper covers the monotherapy dose-escalation part of the phase I ivuxolimab trial, which included N ≈ 52 patients. Partial responses occurred in three dose-escalation patients: two with cutaneous melanoma and one with hepatocellular carcinoma. Of the approximately 54 patients in dose escalation, 19 had hepatocellular carcinoma, some 15 had melanoma, 9 had renal cell carcinoma and 9 had head and neck cancer. In the dose-escalation cohort, 65% to 90% of patients were male, and the mean age was roughly 60 years, with a range of roughly 20 to 80. Patients were allowed to have had prior anti-PD-1, anti-PD-L1 or anti-CTLA-4 therapy, and around 40% of the dose-escalation patients had previously received checkpoint inhibitors. The point of sequencing TCRbeta in the periphery was to test whether ivuxolimab changed TCR sequence diversity and drove clonal T-cell expansion.

Overall results and qualifications from the work: Low levels of normalized T-cell clonal expansion were also seen in some patients who did not respond. Partial responders in the 0.1-3.0 mg/kg groups had among the lowest normalized peripheral clonal expansion, especially among CD8+ T cells. At doses from 0.1 to 3.0 mg/kg, clonal expansion was seen in both CD4+ and CD8+ blood T cells between baseline and week 6. On average, CD8+ T cells showed more expanded clones than CD4+ T cells after ivuxolimab. Which antigens the clonally expanded peripheral T cells were specific for was not determined.

Patients with autoimmune disease history or receiving systemic immunosuppression were excluded from the trial. Peripheral blood for TCR sequencing was collected from all dose cohorts at baseline, on cycle 4 day 1, and on cycle 7 day 1. The samples were drawn from a first-in-human, open-label, multicenter phase I dose-escalation trial of ivuxolimab. Adults with locally advanced or metastatic melanoma, renal cell carcinoma, hepatocellular carcinoma or head and neck squamous cell carcinoma were enrolled in the trial. Before TCR sequencing, CD4+ T cells and CD8+ T cells from peripheral blood were sorted into separate populations. On this clone: Its specific antigen is unknown. Base qualities are not provided; no much larger clone lies one nucleotide away.

The CDR3 has 15 amino acids, counting the end cysteine and phenylalanine. Just the 45-base CDR3 DNA is kept, in frame starting at base 1. Unmatched junction bases come to 4, with V trimmed by 0 bases and J by 4 bases. The CDR1 and CDR2 encoded by the germline V gene are SGHRS and YFSETQ. To sequence the TCRbeta CDR3 region, genomic DNA was isolated from the sorted cells. The immunoSEQ Assay was used to sequence the TCRbeta CDR3 regions. TCRdb holds this immuneACCESS table with in-frame rearrangements only. Some clones are missing; in checked studies, unresolved V genes explain under half, and the rest has no known cause. The sample table contains tens of thousands of clones; only one count was recorded for roughly nine tenths of them. Around 31% of the sample is held by the ten biggest clonotypes.

Here the chain combines TRBV5-1 and TRBJ2-1; 7 central bases correspond to TRBD1. The specimen comprised CD4+ or CD8+ T cells sorted from blood, sampled in a trial of the OX40 agonist ivuxolimab. The receptor's source is an adult with an advanced solid tumor such as melanoma, head and neck, liver or kidney cancer. The DNA is TGCGCCAGCAGCTTGGGACAGGGTTGGTACAATGAGCAGTTCTTC. It specifies CASSLGQGWYNEQFF.